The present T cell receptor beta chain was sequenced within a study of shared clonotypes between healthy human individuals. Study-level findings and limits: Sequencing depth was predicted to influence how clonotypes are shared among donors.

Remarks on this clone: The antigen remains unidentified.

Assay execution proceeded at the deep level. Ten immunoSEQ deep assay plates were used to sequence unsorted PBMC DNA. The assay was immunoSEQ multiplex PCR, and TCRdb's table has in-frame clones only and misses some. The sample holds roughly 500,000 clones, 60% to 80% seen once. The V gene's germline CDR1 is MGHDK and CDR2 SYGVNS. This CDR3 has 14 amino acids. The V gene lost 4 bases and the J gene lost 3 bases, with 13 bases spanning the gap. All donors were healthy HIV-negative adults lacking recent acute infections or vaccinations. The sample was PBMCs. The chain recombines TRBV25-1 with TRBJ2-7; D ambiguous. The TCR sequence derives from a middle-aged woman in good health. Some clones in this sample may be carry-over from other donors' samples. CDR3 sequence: CASSATTGDYEQYF. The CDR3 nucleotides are TGTGCCAGCAGTGCTACGACTGGGGACTACGAGCAGTACTTC.